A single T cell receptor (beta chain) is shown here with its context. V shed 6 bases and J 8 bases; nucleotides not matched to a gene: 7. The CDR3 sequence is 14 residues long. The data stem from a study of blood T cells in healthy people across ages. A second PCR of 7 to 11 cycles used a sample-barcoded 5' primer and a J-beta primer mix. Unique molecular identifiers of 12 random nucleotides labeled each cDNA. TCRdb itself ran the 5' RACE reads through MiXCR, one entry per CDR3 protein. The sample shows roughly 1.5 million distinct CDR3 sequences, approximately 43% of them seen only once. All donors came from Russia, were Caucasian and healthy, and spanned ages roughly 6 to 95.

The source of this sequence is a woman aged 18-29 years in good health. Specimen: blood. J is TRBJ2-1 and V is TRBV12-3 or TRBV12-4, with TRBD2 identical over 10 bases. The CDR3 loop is CASRSGRAVYEQFF. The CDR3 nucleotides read TGTGCCAGCAGGAGCGGGAGGGCCGTCTATGAGCAGTTCTTC.